A single sample gave rise to the 16 T cell receptor beta chains below, sequenced in a study of blood T cell repertoires in COVID-19. Sequencing was performed with immunoSEQ multiplex PCR; in TCRdb, only in-frame clones are kept and a portion is missing. The sample includes 390,000 or so clones, more than 80% of them seen just once. The sequenced material came from peripheral blood. The source of these receptors is a woman aged 25-40 years with active or convalescent COVID-19.

The V call is TRBV9, the J call TRBJ1-1; D is unclear. The germline gives CDR1 SGDLS, CDR2 YYNGEE. This CDR3 comprises 15 residues. V lost 3 bases, J lost 13 bases, and 25 bases lay in between. The CDR3 DNA is TGTGCCAGCAGCGCACCGGGGAACCGGAGGGAGACGGTTTTCTTT. This codes for CASSAPGNRRETVFF.

With regard to this clone: It is unclear where the CDR3 begins or ends on the DNA, so no DNA is shown, and the CDR3 is as TCRdb lists it. The chain employs TRBV9 and TRBJ2-1; TRBD1 is taken as the D call from the table, unchecked against the DNA. Germline V gene lookup returns CDR1 SGDLS and CDR2 YYNGEE. The CDR3 adds up to 13 amino acids, both ends counted. The CDR3 is CASSVAGGTGVFF.

This clone was counted only a few times. The rearrangement links TRBV29-1 to TRBJ1-2; a possible D gene is TRBD1 (6 bases). The CDR3 contains 12 residues. Per the germline V gene, CDR1 is SQVTM and CDR2 is ANQGSEA. The V end was cut by 4 bases, the J end by 8 bases, with 14 bases between. CDR3 region: CSVVGGNGGYTF. DNA for the CDR3: TGCAGCGTTGTTGGGGGCAATGGAGGCTACACCTTC.

V gene TRBV3-1 (or the pseudogene TRBV3-2) combines with J gene TRBJ2-7; a weak D match, TRBD1 (5 bases). This CDR3 region has 14 residues. Germline V gives CDR1 LGHDT, CDR2 YNNKEL (reference sequence). The ends were cut back, 4 bases at V and 2 bases at J, with 12 bases in the middle. CDR3 sequence: CASSPQLGAYEQYF. In DNA form, the CDR3 reads TGTGCCAGCAGCCCGCAATTAGGGGCCTACGAGCAGTACTTC.

The V call is TRBV9, the J call TRBJ1-3; D is ambiguous. Germline V CDR1 and CDR2: SGDLS, YYNGEE. V was clipped by 0 bases and J by 0 bases, with 4 bases between them. CDR3 size: 14 residues. CDR3 sequence (DNA): TGTGCCAGCAGCGTAGACACCTCTGGAAACACCATATATTTT. It specifies CASSVDTSGNTIYF.

This sequence joins TRBV11-2 and TRBJ2-5; 13 nucleotides match TRBD2. The V segment lost 4 bases and the J segment 4 bases; nucleotides outside the gene matches: 12. The CDR3 contains 18 residues. CDR1 is SGHAT and CDR2 is FQNNGV in the germline V gene. The CDR3 sequence: CASSYPTSGGLVAETQYF. As DNA, the CDR3 is TGTGCCAGCAGCTACCCGACTAGCGGGGGGTTAGTAGCAGAGACCCAGTACTTC.

The chain uses TRBV3-1 (or the pseudogene TRBV3-2) and TRBJ2-3, with D perhaps TRBD1 (5 bases). This CDR3 spans 18 amino acids. V lost 1 base and J lost 6, with 23 bases in between. Germline CDR1 and CDR2: LGHDT and YNNKEL (reference sequence). The CDR3 region is CASSQGGVWRKGLDTQYF. The CDR3 DNA follows: TGTGCCAGCAGCCAAGGAGGTGTATGGCGGAAGGGGTTGGATACGCAGTATTTT.

This clone was detected ten times or more. CDR3 sequence: CASSLRDFGTVNTEAFF. The CDR3 DNA reads as TGCGCCAGCAGCTTGAGGGACTTTGGGACAGTCAACACTGAAGCTTTCTTT. The chain combines TRBV5-1 with TRBJ1-1, with 7 bases matching TRBD1. This CDR3 region has 17 residues. The germline V gene encodes CDR1 SGHRS and CDR2 YFSETQ. With V trimmed by 1 base and J by 2 bases, 11 bases remained unmatched.

The J gene is TRBJ1-2, the V gene TRBV10-3; 7 bases fit TRBD1. From germline, CDR1 is ENHRY and CDR2 SYGVKD. The CDR3 consists of 13 residues. With 7 bases clipped from V and 8 bases from J, the junction kept 10 bases outside the gene matches. The CDR3 DNA reads as TGTGCCATCACCCGGACAGGAGACCAGGGCTACACCTTC. It encodes CAITRTGDQGYTF.

The CDR3 protein is CASSPPPGQGFYEQYF. The CDR3 DNA reads TGTGCCAGCAGCCCCCCTCCGGGACAGGGTTTCTACGAGCAGTACTTC. The rearrangement uses TRBV5-4 and TRBJ2-7, with 9 bases fitting TRBD1. The CDR3 is 16 residues long. Trimming removed 4 bases from V and 3 bases from J; junction bases left unmatched: 11. The germline V gene encodes CDR1 SGHNT and CDR2 YYREEE (reference sequence).

The rearrangement uses TRBV4-2 and TRBJ1-2, with D maybe TRBD1 (5 bases). The CDR3 is made up of 14 amino acids. With 4 bases removed from V and 4 bases from J, the gap between germline ends came to 13 bases. Germline V gene sequence: CDR1 LGHNA, CDR2 YNFKEQ. The CDR3 protein is CASSPEGVLYGYTF. DNA for the CDR3: TGTGCCAGCAGCCCTGAAGGGGTCCTCTATGGCTACACCTTC.

The CDR3 bases are TGTGCCAGCAGATATAGCGGAACTCAAGAGACCCAGTACTTC. Translated, it gives CASRYSGTQETQYF. The V call is TRBV11-2, the J call TRBJ2-5; D is possibly TRBD2 (6 bases). The CDR3 covers 14 residues. V was pared by 6 bases and J by 2 bases, with 13 bases between. Germline V gene data show CDR1 as SGHAT and CDR2 as FQNNGV.

This clone occurred once. This chain uses TRBV6-5 with TRBJ2-1; no definite D call. Trimming shortened V by 2 bases and J by 9 bases, and 8 bases separated the two germline ends. The CDR3 is made up of 12 amino acids. CDR1 is MNHEY, CDR2 SVGAGI, per germline. The CDR3 loop reads CASSYPAGEQFF. As DNA, the CDR3 is TGTGCCAGCAGTTACCCAGCAGGTGAGCAGTTCTTC.

The genes are TRBV5-1 and TRBJ2-3, with 7 bases fitting TRBD2. The CDR3 totals 18 residues. Germline V gene lookup returns CDR1 SGHRS and CDR2 YFSETQ. V lost 0 bases and J lost 0; bases outside the gene matches: 10. CDR3 loop: CASSLASSGLYSTDTQYF. The CDR3 region has the DNA TGCGCCAGCAGCTTGGCTTCTAGCGGATTGTATAGCACAGATACGCAGTATTTT.

The J gene is TRBJ2-7, the V gene TRBV19; 7 bases are a match to TRBD1. The CDR3 sequence is 16 residues long. The ends lost 3 bases at V and 6 bases at J; junction bases unmatched: 14. CDR1 and CDR2 (germline): LNHDA, SQIVND (reference sequence). The CDR3: CASSMVTGVRHLEQYF. The CDR3 nucleotides are TGTGCCAGTAGTATGGTAACAGGGGTCCGCCATCTCGAGCAGTACTTC. Drawing the rest from reference TRBV19 and TRBJ2-7, the complete variable domain is DGGITQSPKYLFRKEGQNVTLSCEQNLNHDAMYWYRQDPGQGLRLIYYSQIVNDFQKGDIAEGYSVSREKKESFPLTVTSAQKNPTAFYLCASSMVTGVRHLEQYFGPGTRLTVT.

This chain uses TRBV7-9 with TRBJ2-1; perhaps TRBD1 as D (6 bases). There are 13 residues in the CDR3. CDR1 and CDR2 (germline): SEHNR, FQNEAQ (reference sequence). Between the trimmed V and J ends, which lost 4 bases and 5 bases, there was a span of 9 bases. CDR3 sequence (DNA): TGTGCCAGCAGCTACACAGGGAACAATGAGCAGTTCTTC. Protein sequence: CASSYTGNNEQFF. The full variable domain, its missing parts supplied by reference TRBV7-9 and TRBJ2-1, is DTGVSQNPRHKITKRGQNVTFRCDPISEHNRLYWYRQTLGQGPEFLTYFQNEAQLEKSRLLSDRFSAERPKGSFSTLEIQRTEQGDSAMYLCASSYTGNNEQFFGPGTRLTVL.